This TCR beta chain came from a study of vaccination and CD4 T cells after COVID-19. Across the study: The convalescents comprised six males and four females, two of them Hispanic. Post-COVID samples were collected a median about 94 days following diagnosis, spanning 35 to 161.

Treatment of the sample: approximately nine-day PBMC culture with coronavirus spike peptide pools or control peptides (ViraFEST assay). Each well held 2 million or so PBMCs in IL-2 (about 9.3 IU/ml) medium with approximately 9.2 ug/ml peptide pools. Germline V gene lookup returns CDR1 SGHTA and CDR2 FQGTGA. The CDR3 loop spans 13 amino acids. Trimming stripped 4 bases from V and 6 bases from J, with 13 bases between. A single count supports this clonotype. Its antigen is not identified. Sequenced with the Oncomine TCR Beta short-read assay was DNA taken from cultured CD4+ T cells. From CD4+ T cells that had been cultured, genomic DNA was extracted. TCRdb re-called the PCR reads with MiXCR, one entry per CDR3 protein. This sample has about 8,500 distinct CDR3 sequences, with around 59% found just once.

This clonotype was obtained from a human donor who had recovered from COVID-19. V and J are TRBV7-3 and TRBJ2-7, with a possible D match to TRBD2 (6 bases). The sample was CD4+ T cells from blood, cultured in vitro. CDR3 region: CASSSLARTEQYF. CDR3 coding DNA: TGTGCCAGCAGCTCTCTAGCGAGAACCGAGCAGTACTTC. Drawing the rest from reference TRBV7-3 and TRBJ2-7, the complete variable domain is GAGVSQTPSNKVTEKGKYVELRCDPISGHTALYWYRQSLGQGPEFLIYFQGTGAADDSGLPNDRFFAVRPEGSVSTLKIQRTERGDSAVYLCASSSLARTEQYFGPGTRLTVT.